This T cell receptor beta chain was identified during a study of PD-L1 blockade in urothelial cancer. Between the trimmed V and J ends, which lost 0 bases and 1 base, there was a span of 15 bases. Germline CDR1 MNHNS, CDR2 SASEGT. The CDR3 is 17 residues long. Some clones are missing from TCRdb's copy, which holds only in-frame ones; the method was immunoSEQ multiplex PCR. Here the sample spans about 30,000 clones, over 70% being singletons. The chain uses TRBV6-1 and TRBJ1-2, with D tentatively TRBD1 (5 bases). The origin of this receptor is a man aged 50 or older with urothelial cancer. Specimen: PBMCs, collected around atezolizumab (anti-PD-L1) treatment. DNA for the CDR3: TGTGCCAGCAGTGAAGCGGGGCCGGCCTCCTATAACTATGGCTACACCTTC. It specifies CASSEAGPASYNYGYTF.